These 31 T cell receptor beta chains were sequenced from one sample in a study of graft-versus-host responses after intestinal transplantation. The table came from immunoSEQ multiplex PCR; TCRdb's copy has only in-frame clones and leaves some out. The sample contains about 26,000 clones, roughly 87% of which appear only once. No cognate antigen is known for these TCRs. The starting material was unstimulated CD4+ T cells sorted from spleen or lymph node cells, obtained before intestinal transplant. The receptors shown here come from a human donor who received an intestinal transplant.

The chain carries TRBV6-5 and TRBJ1-3; D not resolved. The ends were cut back, 0 bases at V and 0 bases at J, with 9 bases in the middle. The V gene's germline CDR1 is MNHEY and CDR2 SVGAGI. CDR3 length: 16 residues. CDR3 sequence (DNA): TGTGCCAGCAGTTACTCTCGCGACTACTCTGGAAACACCATATATTTT. It encodes CASSYSRDYSGNTIYF.

The chain couples TRBV5-1 to TRBJ1-2, with D perhaps matching TRBD1 (6 bases). Trimming removed 1 base from V and 0 bases from J, with 19 bases in between. Germline values: CDR1 SGHRS, CDR2 YFSETQ. The CDR3 runs 18 residues. The CDR3 protein is CASSLNGQGYGANYGYTF. In DNA form, the CDR3 reads TGCGCCAGCAGCTTGAATGGGCAGGGGTACGGAGCTAACTATGGCTACACCTTC. The full variable domain, with the rest looked up from reference TRBV5-1 and TRBJ1-2, is KAGVTQTPRYLIKTRGQQVTLSCSPISGHRSVSWYQQTPGQGLQFLFEYFSETQRNKGNFPGRFSGRQFSNSRSEMNVSTLELGDSALYLCASSLNGQGYGANYGYTFGSGTRLTVV.

The V call is TRBV4-2, the J call TRBJ1-3, with D possibly matching TRBD1 (5 bases). Germline V lookup: CDR1 LGHNA, CDR2 YNFKEQ. The germline V and J ends were trimmed by 4 bases and 0 bases, with 16 bases remaining between them. CDR3 length equals 17 residues. The CDR3 spells CASSRSGGANSGNTIYF. In DNA, the CDR3 is TGTGCCAGCAGCCGAAGTGGAGGGGCCAACTCTGGAAACACCATATATTTT.

This clone was seen just once. The chain employs TRBV6-5 and TRBJ2-7; D remains unclear. Germline CDR1 and CDR2: MNHEY and SVGAGI. The CDR3 consists of 13 residues. The V and J ends lost 6 bases and 1 base respectively, with 10 bases between them. CDR3 nucleotides: TGTGCCAGCAGCGGCAAGGGTTCCTACGAGCAGTACTTC. It is translated as CASSGKGSYEQYF.

The chain couples TRBV5-4 to TRBJ2-3; either TRBD1 or TRBD2 may supply D (5 bases each). V shed 3 bases and J shed 3 bases, with 14 bases lying between them. The CDR3 consists of 15 residues. The germline gives CDR1 SGHNT, CDR2 YYREEE (reference sequence). The CDR3 loop is CASSSLMGETDTQYF. CDR3 in DNA: TGTGCCAGCAGCTCCCTAATGGGGGAGACAGATACGCAGTATTTT.

CDR3: CAWSSGQHQETQYF. CDR3 bases: TGTGCCTGGAGTTCGGGACAGCATCAAGAGACCCAGTACTTC. The chain has TRBV30 and TRBJ2-5; 7 positions agree with TRBD1. The CDR3 runs to 14 residues. CDR1 and CDR2 (germline): GTSNPN, SVGIG (reference sequence). Losses at the gene ends were 2 bases for V and 2 bases for J; bases not matched to a gene: 5.

This chain connects TRBV12-5 to TRBJ2-1, with TRBD1 matching over 8 bases. The CDR3 runs to 17 residues. The V and J ends lost 0 bases and 3 bases, in that order; junction bases with no gene match: 7. Germline V gives CDR1 LGHNT, CDR2 FRNRAP. This CDR3 reads CASGLVLGQGFYNEQFF. The DNA of the CDR3 is TGTGCTAGTGGTTTGGTACTAGGACAGGGATTCTACAATGAGCAGTTCTTC.

This clone was seen a single time. The chain uses TRBV4-2 and TRBJ2-3; D is possibly TRBD2 (5 bases). CDR1 and CDR2 from the germline V gene are LGHNA and YNFKEQ. The CDR3 is 16 amino acids. With 0 bases removed from V and 2 bases from J, the gap between germline ends came to 12 bases. DNA of the CDR3: TGTGCCAGCAGCCAAGAAGGCCGGGGAATCACAGATACGCAGTATTTT. Amino acid sequence: CASSQEGRGITDTQYF.

The chain links TRBV6-4 to TRBJ2-3; 9 positions agree with TRBD2. This CDR3 has 15 amino acids. The J segment lost 0 bases and the V segment lost 5 bases, leaving 3 bases of the junction unmatched. Germline CDR1 is MRHNA and CDR2 is SNTAGT. CDR3 nucleotide sequence: TGTGCCAGCAGTTTAAGCGGGAGGAGCACAGATACGCAGTATTTT. The encoded protein is CASSLSGRSTDTQYF.

The chain joins TRBV19 to TRBJ1-2; D is uncertain. Trimming cost V 1 base and J 4 bases, with 7 bases left between them. The CDR3 loop spans 13 amino acids. The germline V gene has CDR1 LNHDA and CDR2 SQIVND (reference sequence). The CDR3 protein is CASSIGTGYGYTF. In DNA, the CDR3 is TGTGCCAGTAGTATAGGTACGGGCTATGGCTACACCTTC.

The rearrangement links TRBV7-9 to TRBJ2-3, with D perhaps TRBD1 (6 bases). V was shortened by 5 bases and J by 7 bases, with 10 bases between the two germline ends. This CDR3 region has 12 residues. The germline CDR1 and CDR2 sequences are SEHNR and FQNEAQ (reference sequence). CDR3 DNA: TGTGCCAGCAGCCCAGGGGTAAATACGCAGTATTTT. Amino acid sequence: CASSPGVNTQYF.

This clone was seen once. V is TRBV2 and J is TRBJ1-3; 7 bases agree with TRBD1. CDR1 is SNHLY and CDR2 is FYNNEI in the germline V gene. The J segment lost 0 bases and the V segment lost 5 bases, leaving 13 bases of the junction unmatched. The CDR3 has 18 residues. The CDR3 DNA reads TGTGCCAGCAGTTTCCGGGACAGCTACCGACTCTCTGGAAACACCATATATTTT. Residues: CASSFRDSYRLSGNTIYF.

This clone was picked up one time. The rearrangement joins TRBV21-1 to TRBJ2-3; no check of the table's D call, TRBD2, against the DNA was made. TRBV21-1 is recorded as a pseudogene. The CDR3 runs 14 residues. CDR3 nucleotide sequence: TGTGCCAGCAGTGGTAGCGGAAGTTCAGATACGCAGTATTTT. Its protein is CASSGSGSSDTQYF.

The CDR3 sequence is CASARQALGNIQYF. CDR3 DNA sequence: TGTGCCAGCGCAAGACAGGCTTTGGGAAACATTCAGTACTTC. This rearrangement joins TRBV6-1 to TRBJ2-4; a possible D gene is TRBD1 (6 bases). The CDR3 is 14 amino acids. CDR1 and CDR2 from the germline V gene are MNHNS and SASEGT. Trimming cost V 8 bases and J 6 bases, with 17 bases left between them.

V is TRBV19 and J is TRBJ2-3; D not certain. CDR1 LNHDA and CDR2 SQIVND come from the germline V gene (reference sequence). V lost 6 bases to trimming and J lost 0 bases, with 13 bases between them. The CDR3 runs to 15 residues. CDR3 in amino acids: CASSPALTSTDTQYF. CDR3 coding DNA: TGTGCCAGTAGCCCAGCACTTACTAGCACAGATACGCAGTATTTT.

Worth noting for this clone: A junction end diverges from the germline sequence, so it may reflect a read error. The chain uses TRBV7-2 and TRBJ1-2; D possibly corresponds to TRBD1 (6 bases). Germline CDR1 and CDR2: SGHTA and FQGNSA. CDR3 size: 12 residues. The CDR3 DNA follows: TGTGCGAGCAGGGGAGGGAACTATGGCTACACCTTC. This sequence encodes CASRGGNYGYTF.

The V and J genes are TRBV7-2 and TRBJ1-1; D uncertain. Trimming pared 2 bases from V and 6 bases from J, leaving 13 bases between. CDR3 length: 14 residues. Germline-derived CDR1 and CDR2 are SGHTA and FQGNSA. The CDR3 loop is CASSLWADTPEAFF. The CDR3 bases are TGTGCCAGCAGCTTATGGGCGGATACCCCTGAAGCTTTCTTT.

V gene TRBV19 combines with J gene TRBJ2-5; 9 bases agree with TRBD1. Looked up from germline, CDR1 is LNHDA and CDR2 is SQIVND (reference sequence). The V segment lost 1 base and the J segment 5 bases; nucleotides outside the gene matches: 5. This CDR3 is 15 amino acids long. This CDR3 reads CASSIGTGALETQYF. CDR3 coding DNA: TGTGCCAGTAGTATAGGGACAGGGGCGTTGGAGACCCAGTACTTC.

The chain recombines TRBV5-1 with TRBJ1-2; weak D call: TRBD1 (5 bases). V shed 5 bases and J shed 0 bases, with 11 bases lying between them. CDR1 is SGHRS, CDR2 YFSETQ, per germline. The CDR3 consists of 14 residues. CDR3 protein: CASRPQVTNYGYTF. The DNA for the CDR3 is TGCGCCAGCAGGCCACAGGTTACTAACTATGGCTACACCTTC.

This chain uses TRBV5-1 with TRBJ2-7, with 11 bases identical to TRBD2. The V gene end was trimmed by 4 bases and the J gene end by 0 bases; junction bases not matched to a gene: 6. The CDR3 contains 16 residues. Germline CDR1 SGHRS, CDR2 YFSETQ. The CDR3 DNA sequence: TGCGCCAGCAGCCGGGGACTAGCGGACAGCTCCTACGAGCAGTACTTC. It encodes CASSRGLADSSYEQYF.

The chain combines TRBV11-2 with TRBJ2-1; D ambiguous. The CDR3 extends over 15 amino acids. Germline V gene data show CDR1 as SGHAT and CDR2 as FQNNGV. V dropped 1 base and J dropped 5 bases, with 12 bases sitting between them. The CDR3 DNA reads TGTGCCAGCAGCTTAGTTATAGGCTTTAACAATGAGCAGTTCTTC. Its protein is CASSLVIGFNNEQFF.

This clone was seen a few times. The rearrangement links TRBV28 to TRBJ2-3; D gene unclear. The ends were cut back, 5 bases at V and 2 bases at J, with 14 bases in the middle. Germline V gives CDR1 MDHEN, CDR2 SYDVKM. The CDR3 is 15 amino acids. The CDR3: CASSPPTQHTDTQYF. The DNA of the CDR3 is TGTGCCAGCAGTCCACCTACACAGCACACAGATACGCAGTATTTT.

V and J are TRBV4-1 and TRBJ2-6; D not certain. V was clipped by 5 bases and J by 4 bases, with 6 bases between them. Germline CDR1 and CDR2: MGHRA and YSYEKL. CDR3 size: 13 residues. The CDR3 DNA follows: TGCGCCAGCAGCTCCGTGGGGGCCAACGTCCTGACTTTC. Its translation is CASSSVGANVLTF.

This clone was seen a single time. The gene calls are TRBV11-2 and TRBJ2-1; D might be TRBD2 (7 bases). The length of the CDR3 is 16 residues. CDR1 is SGHAT, CDR2 FQNNGV, per germline. Trimming pared 3 bases from V and 6 bases from J, leaving 18 bases between. Here the CDR3 reads CASSLFIRGGRNEQFF. The CDR3 DNA sequence: TGTGCCAGCAGCTTGTTCATAAGGGGGGGCCGCAATGAGCAGTTCTTC.

The chain joins TRBV28 to TRBJ2-7, with D possibly being TRBD1 (6 bases). V was shortened by 2 bases and J by 3 bases, with 11 bases between the two germline ends. Germline CDR1 is MDHEN and CDR2 is SYDVKM. The CDR3 spans 14 residues. CDR3 loop: CASSLIGTSYEQYF. The CDR3 bases are TGTGCCAGCAGTTTAATTGGGACAAGCTACGAGCAGTACTTC.

This clone was seen a single time. The genes are TRBV7-8 and TRBJ2-2, with TRBD1 matching 9 bases. The ends lost 1 base at V and 7 bases at J; junction bases unmatched: 4. CDR3 length: 15 amino acids. CDR1 SGHVS and CDR2 FQNEAQ come from the germline V gene. The CDR3: CASSLVQGAVGELFF. The CDR3 DNA reads TGTGCCAGCAGCTTAGTACAGGGGGCGGTCGGGGAGCTGTTTTTT.

This clone was seen just once. The sample contains more than one DNA sequence encoding this CDR3. The chain carries TRBV27 and TRBJ1-2; D is ambiguous. Between the trimmed V and J ends, which lost 3 bases and 5 bases, there was a span of 16 bases. The germline V gene has CDR1 MNHEY and CDR2 SMNVEV (reference sequence). The CDR3 has 15 amino acids. The CDR3 is CASSFSPGAGYGYTF. CDR3 sequence (DNA): TGTGCCAGCAGTTTTTCCCCAGGAGCGGGGTATGGCTACACCTTC.

The rearrangement uses TRBV6-1 and TRBJ1-4; D remains ambiguous. Per germline, CDR1 MNHNS and CDR2 SASEGT. The CDR3 runs 15 residues. With 7 bases removed from V and 8 bases from J, the gap between germline ends came to 20 bases. In DNA form, the CDR3 reads TGTGCCAGCATCCTATTCCCGGGATCGAAGGAAAAACTGTTTTTT. Its translation is CASILFPGSKEKLFF.

The count of this clone is one. The chain recombines TRBV6-6 with TRBJ1-2; 9 nucleotides agree with TRBD1. CDR3 length equals 16 residues. Germline CDR1 is MNHNY and CDR2 is SVGAGI (reference sequence). V trimming: 2 bases; J trimming: 3 bases; junction bases outside the gene matches: 7. CDR3 sequence: CASSYKTGGPYYGYTF. The CDR3 DNA reads as TGTGCCAGCAGTTACAAGACAGGGGGTCCCTACTATGGCTACACCTTC.

CDR3 DNA sequence: TGTGCCAGCAGCTTGGCGGGGGACTACTCCAATGAGCAGTTCTTC. Its translation: CASSLAGDYSNEQFF. The chain has TRBV11-2 and TRBJ2-1; 7 bases match TRBD2. There are 15 residues in the CDR3. Germline loops: CDR1 SGHAT, CDR2 FQNNGV. V was clipped by 3 bases and J by 6 bases; unmatched bases: 8.

Comments on this clone: The germline gene is not matched at one end of the junction; a read error may be the cause. This chain connects TRBV7-9 to TRBJ2-7; D is perhaps TRBD1 (6 bases). CDR3 length: 12 residues. Germline values: CDR1 SEHNR, CDR2 FQNEAQ (reference sequence). This chain's CDR3 is CASSFTGYGQYF. CDR3 bases: TGTGCCAGCAGCTTTACAGGGTACGGGCAGTACTTC. The whole variable domain, filled in from reference TRBV7-9 and TRBJ2-7, reads DTGVSQNPRHKITKRGQNVTFRCDPISEHNRLYWYRQTLGQGPEFLTYFQNEAQLEKSRLLSDRFSAERPKGSFSTLEIQRTEQGDSAMYLCASSFTGYGQYFGPGTRLTVT.